The 9 T cell receptor beta chains below were found in one sample sequenced in a study of T cells in Graves' hyperthyroidism and ophthalmopathy. Amplification of TCR beta CDR3 regions was performed using RNA transcripts as template. A first-round RT-PCR of the TCR CDR3 used the HTBI primer set. Each CDR3 protein gets one entry after TCRdb re-called the multiplex PCR reads with MiXCR. In the table there are 500,000 to 750,000 distinct CDR3 sequences, just over 45% of which are singletons. Sequencing was performed on peripheral blood or thyroid tissue (not recorded which). Receptors were obtained from a woman aged 18 to 35 with Graves' hyperthyroidism.

This clonotype was picked up many times. V gene TRBV6-4 combines with J gene TRBJ1-5; D call uncertain. The germline V and J ends were trimmed by 2 bases and 4 bases, with 6 bases remaining between them. The germline gives CDR1 MRHNA, CDR2 SNTAGT. The CDR3 totals 13 residues. Here the CDR3 DNA reads TGTGCCAGCAGTGACGGGAGAAATCAGCCCCAGCATTTT. Protein sequence: CASSDGRNQPQHF.

With respect to this clonotype: This sequence may be a read error, since a much larger clone differs from it by one base. Here the CDR3 omits its conserved ending phenylalanine or tryptophan, so a read error is the likely source. This sequence joins TRBV10-3 and TRBJ1-5; D possibly corresponds to TRBD1 (5 bases). This CDR3 region has 14 residues. Germline V CDR1 and CDR2: ENHRY, SYGVKD. The V end was cut by 10 bases, the J end by 7 bases, with 20 bases between. The DNA of the CDR3 is TGTGCCAGCTCACCACCGGGAAAGGGGCAGCCCCAGCATTCT. Its protein product is CASSPPGKGQPQHS.

This chain joins TRBV29-1 and TRBJ1-5, with 8 bases aligning to TRBD1. V lost 7 bases to trimming and J lost 9 bases; unmatched junction nucleotides: 8. The CDR3 runs to 12 residues. Germline CDR1 SQVTM, CDR2 ANQGSEA. Here the CDR3 DNA reads TGCAGCGCTAGACAGGGGTTGGCGCCCCAGCATTTT. It translates to CSARQGLAPQHF.

There are many counts of this clonotype. The rearrangement links TRBV20-1 to TRBJ2-2; 12 bases are shared with TRBD1. This CDR3 spans 14 amino acids. CDR1 and CDR2 from the germline V gene are DFQATT and SNEGSKA (reference sequence). J lost 7 bases, V lost 6 bases, and 6 bases had no gene match. CDR3 protein: CSAPGQGAGGELFF. The CDR3, as DNA: TGCAGTGCCCCGGGACAGGGGGCGGGCGGGGAGCTGTTTTTT.

The table lists this clonotype with many counts. The V gene is TRBV19, the J gene TRBJ1-1, with TRBD1 identical over 8 bases. This CDR3 is built from 16 residues. Germline assignment: CDR1 LNHDA and CDR2 SQIVND (reference sequence). V dropped 4 bases and J dropped 1; count of bases not matched to a gene: 8. The CDR3 DNA reads as TGTGCCAGTAGTAATTGGGGACAGGTGGGGAACACTGAAGCTTTCTTT. Translating gives CASSNWGQVGNTEAFF.

This clonotype was seen many times. CDR3 sequence reads: CASSPGQVMEFNEQYF. Here the CDR3 DNA reads TGTGCCAGCAGCCCAGGACAGGTAATGGAATTCAACGAGCAGTACTTC. The J gene is TRBJ2-7, the V gene TRBV7-9, with TRBD1 matching over 7 bases. Germline V gene lookup returns CDR1 SEHNR and CDR2 FQNEAQ (reference sequence). V was pared by 5 bases and J by 5 bases, with 15 bases of the junction left unmatched. This CDR3 comprises 16 residues.

The rearrangement links TRBV24-1 to TRBJ2-2; possibly TRBD1 or TRBD2 for D (5 bases each). This CDR3 has 17 amino acids. Germline CDR1 is KGHDR and CDR2 is SFDVKD. Trimming removed 4 bases from V and 4 bases from J, with 18 bases in between. The CDR3 coding sequence is TGTGCCACCAGTGACTTGGGACCAGCGGATGCCACCGGGGAGCTGTTTTTT. It specifies CATSDLGPADATGELFF.

This clonotype was observed many times. The chain couples TRBV25-1 to TRBJ2-5; D unclear. Between the trimmed V and J ends, which lost 2 bases and 7 bases, there was a span of 14 bases. Germline V lookup: CDR1 MGHDK, CDR2 SYGVNS. CDR3 length equals 14 residues. The CDR3 coding sequence is TGTGCCAGCAGTGAAAATAGAGAGTTAGGGACCCAGTACTTC. This codes for CASSENRELGTQYF.

V and J are TRBV7-6 and TRBJ2-7; D not certain. The CDR3 is 14 amino acids. The germline V and J ends were trimmed by 7 bases and 7 bases, with 20 bases remaining between them. Germline values: CDR1 SGHVS, CDR2 FNYEAQ. The CDR3 here is CASTPGSPLDEQYF. The CDR3 bases are TGTGCCAGCACCCCGGGCTCTCCCCTTGATGAGCAGTACTTC.